Sequencing of this T cell receptor (beta chain) was carried out in a study of shared clonotypes between healthy human individuals. Trimming removed 3 bases from V and 2 bases from J, with 9 bases in between. CDR1 and CDR2 (germline): SGDLS, YYNGEE. The CDR3 totals 13 residues. Produced via immunoSEQ multiplex PCR; TCRdb's table is partial and in-frame only. The repertoire holds 2 million to 3 million clones, with 93% as singletons. Sample: naive CD4+ T cells from PBMCs. Subset given: CD45RA+ positively selected. The receptor was isolated from a young man in good health. Some clones in this sample may be carry-over from other donors' samples. The chain employs TRBV9 and TRBJ2-7, with D tentatively TRBD1 (6 bases). CDR3 nucleotide sequence: TGTGCCAGCAGCGACGACAGGACCTACGAGCAGTACTTC. Translation gives CASSDDRTYEQYF. Full variable domain (missing parts from reference TRBV9 and TRBJ2-7): DSGVTQTPKHLITATGQRVTLRCSPRSGDLSVYWYQQSLDQGLQFLIQYYNGEERAKGNILERFSAQQFPDLHSELNLSSLELGDSALYFCASSDDRTYEQYFGPGTRLTVT.